A single sample gave rise to the 2 T cell receptor beta chains below, sequenced in a study of T cell responses to AZD1222 COVID-19 vaccine. This table comes from immunoSEQ multiplex PCR, and its TCRdb copy is limited to in-frame clones, with some not included. The sample has some 140,000 clones; 90% to 95% are singletons. Source: peripheral blood, taken on day 0 of AZD1222 vaccination. These receptors all stem from an adult in good health.

The chain has TRBV27 and TRBJ1-1; D gene uncertain. Germline-derived CDR1 and CDR2 are MNHEY and SMNVEV (reference sequence). V was pared by 0 bases and J by 4 bases, with 18 bases between. The CDR3 extends over 17 amino acids. CDR3 in DNA: TGTGCCAGCAGTTTATCGCGGATATTAAGGGATGGCACTGAAGCTTTCTTT. This encodes CASSLSRILRDGTEAFF.

The chain is built from TRBV5-1 and TRBJ1-3, with unresolved D. The V end was cut by 0 bases, the J end by 8 bases, with 6 bases between. Germline V gives CDR1 SGHRS, CDR2 YFSETQ. The CDR3 is made up of 12 amino acids. The CDR3 spells CASSLGGDTIYF. CDR3 bases: TGCGCCAGCAGCTTGGGGGGTGACACCATATATTTT.